These 3 T cell receptor beta chains share one sample of origin, sequenced in a study of T cell repertoires in cytomegalovirus infection. Via MiXCR, TCRdb re-called the reads, giving one row per CDR3 protein. The data show 680,000 or so distinct CDR3 sequences, 35% to 45% seen once. The material sequenced was PBMCs. Source of these receptors: a human donor in good health (CMV status not recorded). Some clones in this sample may be carry-over from other donors' samples.

The rearrangement links TRBV7-8 to TRBJ1-1; unclear D gene. The CDR3 is 15 residues long. Between the trimmed V and J ends, which lost 1 base and 5 bases, there was a span of 14 bases. Germline assignment: CDR1 SGHVS and CDR2 FQNEAQ. CDR3 sequence reads: CASSLVPGFRTEAFF. DNA of the CDR3: TGTGCCAGCAGCTTAGTCCCGGGGTTCCGAACTGAAGCTTTCTTT. The complete variable domain, with remaining parts taken from reference TRBV7-8 and TRBJ1-1, reads GAGVSQSPRYKVAKRGQDVALRCDPISGHVSLFWYQQALGQGPEFLTYFQNEAQLDKSGLPSDRFFAERPEGSVSTLKIQRTQQEDSAVYLCASSLVPGFRTEAFFGQGTRLTVV.

This clonotype was counted at least ten times. V is TRBV7-2 and J is TRBJ1-2; 9 bases are a match to TRBD1. CDR1 is SGHTA and CDR2 is FQGNSA in the germline V gene. Trimming cost V 2 bases and J 8 bases; bases outside gene matches: 6. This CDR3 contains 14 residues. CDR3 nucleotide sequence: TGTGCCAGCAGCTTAAGGACAGGGGTGGAAGGCTACACCTTC. It encodes CASSLRTGVEGYTF.

This clonotype was picked up many times. The chain uses TRBV6-2 or TRBV6-3 and TRBJ2-2; 7 bases map to TRBD2. J lost 0 bases, V lost 2 bases, and 6 bases had no gene match. This CDR3 region has 17 residues. Germline-derived CDR1 and CDR2 are MNHEY and SVGEGT. The CDR3 nucleotides are TGTGCCAGCAGTTACGGGTTAGCGGGTTCGAACACCGGGGAGCTGTTTTTT. It is translated as CASSYGLAGSNTGELFF.